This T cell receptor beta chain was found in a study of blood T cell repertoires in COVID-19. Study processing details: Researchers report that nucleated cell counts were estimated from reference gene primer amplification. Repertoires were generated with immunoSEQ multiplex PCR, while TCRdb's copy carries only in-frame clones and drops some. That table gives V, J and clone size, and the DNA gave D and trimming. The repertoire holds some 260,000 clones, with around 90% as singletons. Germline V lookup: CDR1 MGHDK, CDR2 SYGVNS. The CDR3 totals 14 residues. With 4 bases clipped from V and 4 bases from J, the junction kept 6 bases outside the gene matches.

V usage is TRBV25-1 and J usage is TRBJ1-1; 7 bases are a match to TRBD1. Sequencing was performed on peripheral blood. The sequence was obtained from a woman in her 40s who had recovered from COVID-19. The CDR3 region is CASSGARGSTEAFF. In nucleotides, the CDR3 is TGTGCCAGCAGTGGGGCCAGGGGGTCCACTGAAGCTTTCTTT.